This T cell receptor beta chain was found in a study of long-term antiretroviral therapy in people with HIV. Study conclusions and caveats: Among HIV repertoires, CDR3 length ranges were narrower than those of controls.

There were about 0.95-10 million cryopreserved PBMC in the samples before DNA extraction. On this clone: The antigen remains unidentified.

The CDR3 has 14 residues. CDR1 and CDR2 from the germline V gene are ENHRY and SYGVKD. The ends were cut back, 6 bases at V and 0 bases at J, with 11 bases in the middle. Runs used v3.0 of the immunoSEQ assay and were done at survey level. The assay was immunoSEQ multiplex PCR, and TCRdb's table has in-frame clones only and misses some. The table has 11,000 to 15,000 clones, roughly 84% seen once. The sequence derives from a man aged 25 to 45 with HIV. The sample was unsorted PBMCs, taken 0.4 years after starting antiretroviral therapy. The rearrangement uses TRBV10-3 and TRBJ1-1; D is unresolved. The CDR3: CAISIDGLNTEAFF. The CDR3 DNA reads as TGTGCCATCAGCATAGACGGACTGAACACTGAAGCTTTCTTT.